The clone carrying this TCR beta chain occurred a few times. These data come from a study of blood T cell repertoires in COVID-19. Study in general: Whether acute or convalescent, the COVID-19 samples came from the United States, Italy and Spain. Sample material is recorded as cDNA or gDNA derived from T cells, B-cell-depleted T cells, or PBMCs.

Original methodology: It was from reference gene primer amplification that nucleated cell counts were estimated. This table comes from immunoSEQ multiplex PCR, and its TCRdb copy is limited to in-frame clones, with some not included. That table is the source of V, J and clone size, and D and trimming were worked out from the DNA. Of some 320,000 clones in the sample, around 87% were seen once. Per germline, CDR1 MDHEN and CDR2 SYDVKM. The CDR3 spans 15 residues. V was clipped by 3 bases and J by 4 bases, with 15 bases between them. This TCR was recovered from a woman between 50 and 59 years old who had recovered from COVID-19. The V call is TRBV28, the J call TRBJ2-5; tentative D call: TRBD1 (6 bases). Sequenced material: peripheral blood. CDR3 coding DNA: TGTGCCAGCAGTTTGGTACAGGGCATGGGAGAGACCCAGTACTTC. Its translation: CASSLVQGMGETQYF.